A single sample is the source of the 10 T cell receptor beta chains below, sequenced in a study of T-cell memory formation after mild COVID-19. TCRdb called the 5' RACE reads again in MiXCR, with one record for every CDR3 protein. Of just under 150,000 distinct CDR3 sequences in the sample, approximately 21% are singletons; the top ten hold around 2%. Sequences were obtained from PBMCs or a T cell subset sorted from them (not recorded which). Every receptor here comes from an adult woman who had mild COVID-19 (a few samples of this study predate the infection). Cell type and time point are not known.

The chain carries TRBV12-3 or TRBV12-4 and TRBJ2-1; tentative D call: TRBD2 (5 bases). V was pared by 6 bases and J by 5 bases, with 8 bases between. The CDR3 sequence is 12 residues long. In DNA, the CDR3 is TGTGCCAGCAGCGGGGTGAACAATGAGCAGTTCTTC. It specifies CASSGVNNEQFF.

V gene TRBV6-5 combines with J gene TRBJ2-7; TRBD1 matches 7 bases. This CDR3 region has 14 residues. The V gene end was trimmed by 6 bases and the J gene end by 6 bases; junction bases not matched to a gene: 11. Germline CDR1 is MNHEY and CDR2 is SVGAGI. CDR3 nucleotides: TGTGCCAGCAGCGCCGGGACAGTCGTCGGCGAGCAGTACTTC. The encoded protein is CASSAGTVVGEQYF.

This sequence joins TRBV12-3 or TRBV12-4 and TRBJ1-1, with no clear D. V lost 7 bases and J lost 2, with 17 bases in between. This CDR3 region has 15 residues. The CDR3 protein is CASNNARALNTEAFF. CDR3 bases: TGTGCCAGCAATAACGCCCGGGCCCTCAACACTGAAGCTTTCTTT.

J is TRBJ2-7 and V is TRBV12-3 or TRBV12-4; D not certain. Trimming stripped 7 bases from V and 9 bases from J, with 19 bases between. The CDR3 sequence is 13 residues long. The CDR3 coding sequence is TGTGCCAGCAAGGGTGTTGTGGGGATCGGGCAGTACTTC. Amino acid sequence: CASKGVVGIGQYF.

This clonotype was detected a few times. The chain links TRBV20-1 to TRBJ2-4; weak D call: TRBD1 (5 bases). Per the germline V gene, CDR1 is DFQATT and CDR2 is SNEGSKA (reference sequence). V was cut by 4 bases and J by 9 bases, with 19 bases left in between. This CDR3 region has 14 residues. The CDR3: CSATDTTVLRIQYF. CDR3 nucleotide sequence: TGCAGTGCTACGGACACGACCGTTTTACGCATTCAGTACTTC.

The chain links TRBV6-4 to TRBJ2-3; a weak D match, TRBD1 (6 bases). The CDR3 sequence is 15 residues long. Trimming removed 6 bases from V and 4 bases from J, with 17 bases in between. Germline V gene sequence: CDR1 MRHNA, CDR2 SNTAGT. The CDR3 DNA is TGTGCCAGCAGCGCAGCCGGGACATGGTCAGATACGCAGTATTTT. Protein product: CASSAAGTWSDTQYF.

This clonotype was counted only a few times. The chain carries TRBV5-1 and TRBJ2-1; possible D gene TRBD2, 7 bases. Germline V gives CDR1 SGHRS, CDR2 YFSETQ. Trimming left V 3 bases short and J 6 bases short, with 16 bases between. The CDR3 loop spans 15 amino acids. DNA for the CDR3: TGCGCCAGCAGCTGGGGGGGGCGTACTTCCAATGAGCAGTTCTTC. This gives the protein CASSWGGRTSNEQFF.

The chain employs TRBV21-1 and TRBJ2-3; the table's TRBD2 call for D was not verified on the DNA. TRBV21-1 is a pseudogene segment. The CDR3 extends over 16 amino acids. This chain's CDR3 is CASSRKTTHSTDTQYF. The CDR3 region has the DNA TGTGCCAGCAGCAGAAAGACTACCCACTCCACAGATACGCAGTATTTT.

This chain connects TRBV5-1 to TRBJ2-1, with 9 bases that match TRBD1. CDR1 and CDR2 from the germline V gene are SGHRS and YFSETQ. Germline trimming cut 4 bases from V and 7 bases from J; bases unmatched to any gene: 6. This CDR3 contains 14 residues. The CDR3 region has the DNA TGCGCCAGCAGCAGAACAGGGGGCGGGAATGAGCAGTTCTTC. The encoded protein is CASSRTGGGNEQFF.

This clonotype was picked up a small number of times. The chain carries TRBV7-6 and TRBJ2-7; a weak D match, TRBD1 (5 bases). Trimming removed 2 bases at V and 7 bases at J, with 12 bases between. The CDR3 spans 13 residues. Germline V lookup: CDR1 SGHVS, CDR2 FNYEAQ. CDR3 in amino acids: CASSLYPGREQYF. The CDR3 coding sequence is TGTGCCAGCAGCTTATACCCAGGGCGTGAGCAGTACTTC. Complete variable domain (other parts from reference TRBV7-6 and TRBJ2-7): GAGVSQSPRYKVTKRGQDVALRCDPISGHVSLYWYRQALGQGPEFLTYFNYEAQQDKSGLPNDRFSAERPEGSISTLTIQRTEQRDSAMYRCASSLYPGREQYFGPGTRLTVT.